This is a list of T cell receptor beta chains from one sample in a study of T cells in localized non-small cell lung cancer. Only in-frame clones appear in the TCRdb table, and some are missing; sequencing was by immunoSEQ multiplex PCR. Counted here are about 17,000 clones, around four fifths occurring once; the ten biggest clones make up about 35%. The sample was peripheral blood, taken before any cancer treatment. These receptors were collected from a male donor older than 55 with stage III lung adenocarcinoma. CDR3s include the opening cysteine and the closing phenylalanine or tryptophan. D genes are given only for firm matches. Expanded clones get a size class; other rows say once, few or many, or leave the size out.

TRBJ2-7 . . TRBV7-6 TGTGCCAGCAGCTTAGGGTCTGGGACCGCCGCCTACGAGCAGTACTTC CASSLGSGTAAYEQYF
TRBJ2-6 . . TRBV7-2 TGTGCCAGCAGCTGGACGCGGGGCCAAGGGGCCAACGTCCTGACTTTC CASSWTRGQGANVLTF
TRBJ1-2 . TRBD1 TRBV18 TGTGCCAGCTCACCTGACAGGGTCTATGGCTACACCTTC CASSPDRVYGYTF
TRBJ2-2 . TRBD2 TRBV12-5 TGTGCTAGTGGTCCGACGGGACTAGTTTCGGCCGGGGAGCTGTTTTTT CASGPTGLVSAGELFF
TRBJ2-6 . . TRBV5-4 TGTGCCAGCACCCGGGGACCGCTATCTGGGGCCAACGTCCTGACTTTC CASTRGPLSGANVLTF
TRBJ1-5 . . TRBV4-1 TGCGCCAGCAGCCAACCCCGTGCGGGGACAAATCAGCCCCAGCATTTT CASSQPRAGTNQPQHF
TRBJ1-2 once . TRBV20-1 TGCAGTGCTACGACTATCAAAGGCTACACCTTC CSATTIKGYTF
TRBJ1-2 . TRBD1 TRBV5-6 TGTGCCAGCAGCTTAGGACAGGGGGATGGCTACACCTTC CASSLGQGDGYTF
TRBJ1-4 . . TRBV19 TGTGCCAGTGACCCAGGGGCGAATCGAAAACTGTTTTTT CASDPGANRKLFF
TRBJ1-1 . . TRBV19 TGTGCCAGTAGTATGCGGGGGGCAGAGACTGAAGCTTTCTTT CASSMRGAETEAFF
TRBJ2-1 . . TRBV5-1 TGCGCCAGCAGCCCGGTCAGACAAGCCCTTTACAATGAGCAGTTCTTC CASSPVRQALYNEQFF
TRBJ1-1 . TRBD1 TRBV7-9 TGTGCCAGCAGCCCCGGGACAGGGGGCTTGAACACTGAAGCTTTCTTT CASSPGTGGLNTEAFF
TRBJ2-7 . TRBD1 TRBV7-6 TGTGCCAGCAGCGCAAGGGGGCGCGAGCAGTACTTC CASSARGREQYF
TRBJ1-4 . . TRBV7-6 TGTGCCAGCAGCTTAGGGGTTGCAACTAATGAAAAACTGTTTTTT CASSLGVATNEKLFF
TRBJ2-5 . . TRBV30 TGTGCCTTTGGGGACGAGACCCAGTACTTC CAFGDETQYF
TRBJ2-5 . TRBD1 TRBV19 TGTGCCAGTAGTAGGGGACAGGAGGCTGGAGAGACCCAGTACTTC CASSRGQEAGETQYF
TRBJ2-6 . . TRBV1 TGCACCAGCAGTTGGTACAGTTTTGCACAAAGTCGGGCCAACGCCCTGACTTTC CTSSWYSFAQSRANALTF
TRBJ2-1 few . TRBV5-1 TGCGCCAGCCGATCTCCCGGAGAGCTAGGGCAGTTCTTC CASRSPGELGQFF
TRBJ2-1 . TRBD2 TRBV5-1 TGCGCCAGCAGCCCGGATAGCGGGGACTACAATGAGCAGTTCTTC CASSPDSGDYNEQFF
TRBJ2-2 . TRBD2 TRBV5-1 TGCGCCAGCAGCTTCTTTGGCGGGGGGATATCCGGGGAGCTGTTTTTT CASSFFGGGISGELFF
TRBJ1-2 . . TRBV20-1 TGCAGTGCTAGCTTTGGGGAGAAAGACACCTTC CSASFGEKDTF
TRBJ1-2 . . TRBV21-1 TGTGCCAGCAGCAAACCACGTTGGGGCTATGGCTACACCTTC CASSKPRWGYGYTF
TRBJ2-7 once . TRBV7-9 TGTGCCAGCAGCCTTCGGGGGAACCACTACGAGCAGTACTTC CASSLRGNHYEQYF
TRBJ2-3 few . TRBV7-2 TGTGCCAGCAGCTCCACCAGCGGGGTAGGGGGTTTGGGGACGCAGTATTTT CASSSTSGVGGLGTQYF
TRBJ2-7 . . TRBV12-2 TGTGCAAGTCGCACATCGGACACTAACGAGCAGTACTTC CASRTSDTNEQYF
TRBJ2-7 . . TRBV7-3 TGTGCCAGCAGCTTAATTGGGGCGCGCTCCTACGAGCAGTACTTC CASSLIGARSYEQYF
TRBJ1-1 few . TRBV7-9 TGTGCCAGCAGCCCTGGTAGTAGAGGCACTGAAGCTTTCTTT CASSPGSRGTEAFF
TRBJ1-2 once . TRBV11-1 TGTGCCAGCAGCGGCCGGGACGCCTATGGCTACACCTTC CASSGRDAYGYTF
TRBJ1-5 . TRBD1 TRBV18 TGTGCCAGCTCAAACGACAGGGGTAGCAATCAGCCCCAGCATTTT CASSNDRGSNQPQHF
TRBJ1-3 . . TRBV18 TGTGCCAGCTCACCCACAGGGAGTTCTGGAAACACCATATATTTT CASSPTGSSGNTIYF
TRBJ2-1 . . TRBV9 TGTGCCAGCAGCGTAGGCCGAAGGCGGGAGCAGTTCTTC CASSVGRRREQFF
TRBJ1-2 . . TRBV25-1 TGTGCCAGCAGTGAAACTCAATGGGGCTATGGCTACACCTTC CASSETQWGYGYTF
TRBJ1-1 few TRBD1 TRBV10-1 TGCGCCAGCAGCGCTCCCGGGACAGGGAGAGCTTTCTTT CASSAPGTGRAFF
TRBJ1-1 . TRBD1 TRBV2 TGTGCCAGCAGTCGACTCTCCGGGACAGTGAACACTGAAGCTTTCTTT CASSRLSGTVNTEAFF
TRBJ2-3 . TRBD2 TRBV7-3 TGTGCCAGCAGCCTACGGGGGGGAAGCACAGATACGCAGTATTTT CASSLRGGSTDTQYF
TRBJ1-6 . . TRBV2 TGTGCCACCACCCGGGGAAATAATTCACCCCTCCACTTT CATTRGNNSPLHF
TRBJ2-7 . TRBD1 TRBV4-1 TGCGCCAGCAGCCAAGATCCGGGACAGCCATCCTACGAGCAGTACTTC CASSQDPGQPSYEQYF
TRBJ1-3 . . TRBV2 TGTGCCAGCAGGCCGGGACAACCCTTAAACACCATATATTTT CASRPGQPLNTIYF
TRBJ1-1 . . TRBV19 TGTGCCAGTAGTACCCCCGGGGCCACTGAAGCTTTCTTT CASSTPGATEAFF
TRBJ2-2 . . TRBV6-5 TGTGCCAGCAGTTACGGGGTGAACACCGGGGAGCTGTTTTTT CASSYGVNTGELFF
TRBJ2-1 . TRBD1 TRBV5-1 TGCGCCAGCAGCTACAGGACAGGGGTTTACAATGAGCAGTTCTTC CASSYRTGVYNEQFF
TRBJ1-5 once . TRBV30 TGTGCCTGGAGCGACAGAAGCAATCAGCCCCAGCATTTT CAWSDRSNQPQHF
TRBJ2-5 . TRBD2 TRBV30 TGTGCCTGGTCGGCAAGCGGGGGGTCCCCTGCTCCCGAAGAGACCCAGTACTTC CAWSASGGSPAPEETQYF
TRBJ1-1 . . TRBV6-1 TGTGCCACAGTGGGCAACACTGAAGCTTTCTTT CATVGNTEAFF
TRBJ2-7 . TRBD2 TRBV25-1 TGTGCCAGCAGTGAAGTAGCGGGGGGCCCCCTTGAAGCCTACGAGCAGTACTTC CASSEVAGGPLEAYEQYF
TRBJ1-2 . . TRBV18 TGTGCCAGCTCACCACCGTTAACACCAGTTGATGGCTACACCTTC CASSPPLTPVDGYTF
TRBJ2-7 . . TRBV10-1 TGCGCCAGCAGTGAGTCGATGGGGAGCCAGTCCGAGCAGTACTTC CASSESMGSQSEQYF
TRBJ1-3 . . TRBV19 TGTGCCAGTAGTTACGACGGAAACTCTGGAAACACCATATATTTT CASSYDGNSGNTIYF
TRBJ2-2 . . TRBV5-1 TGCGCCAGCAGCTTTGACGCCGGGGAGCTGTTTTTT CASSFDAGELFF
TRBJ2-3 . . TRBV19 TGTGCCAGTAGTTTCTCTAGCCTAACAAGTAGGGATACGCAGTATTTT CASSFSSLTSRDTQYF
TRBJ1-3 . TRBD1 TRBV5-4 TGTGCCAGCAGCCTGGGACAGGGGGCATCTGGAAACACCATATATTTT CASSLGQGASGNTIYF
TRBJ2-1 . . TRBV7-3 TGTGCCAGCAGGCGGTTCCCCACCGACAATGAGCAGTTCTTC CASRRFPTDNEQFF
TRBJ2-7 few TRBD1 TRBV30 TGTGCCTGCGCAGGGACAGGGAGGTTTTACGAGCAGTACTTC CACAGTGRFYEQYF
TRBJ2-7 . TRBD1 TRBV2 TGTGCCAGCAGTGGGACAGGGCATCCCTACGAGCAGTACTTC CASSGTGHPYEQYF
TRBJ2-1 . TRBD2 TRBV7-3 TGTGCCAGCAGCCCAAGCGGGACTAGCGGGGGTAATGAGCAGTTCTTC CASSPSGTSGGNEQFF
TRBJ1-5 . TRBD1 TRBV7-2 TGTGCCAGCAGCTTAGTAGGTGGGGACAGGGGCAATCAGCCCCAGCATTTT CASSLVGGDRGNQPQHF